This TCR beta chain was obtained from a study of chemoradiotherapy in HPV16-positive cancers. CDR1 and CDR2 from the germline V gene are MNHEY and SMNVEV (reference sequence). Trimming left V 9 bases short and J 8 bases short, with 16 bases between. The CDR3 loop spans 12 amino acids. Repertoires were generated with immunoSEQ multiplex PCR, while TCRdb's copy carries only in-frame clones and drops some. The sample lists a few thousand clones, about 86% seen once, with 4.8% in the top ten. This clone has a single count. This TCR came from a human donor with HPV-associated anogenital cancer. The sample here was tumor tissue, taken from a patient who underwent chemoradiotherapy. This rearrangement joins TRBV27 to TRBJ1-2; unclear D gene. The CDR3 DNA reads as TGTGCCAGTCGGTCCTGGAGGGAAGGCTACACCTTC. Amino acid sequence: CASRSWREGYTF.